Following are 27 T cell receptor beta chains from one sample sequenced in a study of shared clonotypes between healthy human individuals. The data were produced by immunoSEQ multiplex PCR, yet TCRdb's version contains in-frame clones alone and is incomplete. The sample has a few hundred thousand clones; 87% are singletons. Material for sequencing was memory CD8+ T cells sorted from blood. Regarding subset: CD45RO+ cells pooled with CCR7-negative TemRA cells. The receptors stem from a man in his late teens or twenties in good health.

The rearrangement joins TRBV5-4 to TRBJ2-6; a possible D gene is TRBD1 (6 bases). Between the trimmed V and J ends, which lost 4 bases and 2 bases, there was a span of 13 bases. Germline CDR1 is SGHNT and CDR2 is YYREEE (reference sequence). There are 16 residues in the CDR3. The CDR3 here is CASSTPRDTGANVLTF. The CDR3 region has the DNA TGTGCCAGCAGCACTCCCCGGGACACTGGGGCCAACGTCCTGACTTTC.

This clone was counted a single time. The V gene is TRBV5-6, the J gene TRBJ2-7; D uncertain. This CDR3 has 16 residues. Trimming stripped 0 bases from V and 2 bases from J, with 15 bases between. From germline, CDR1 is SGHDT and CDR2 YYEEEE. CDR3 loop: CASSLDGRKVPYEQYF. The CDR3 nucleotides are TGTGCCAGCAGCTTGGATGGTCGGAAAGTCCCCTACGAGCAGTACTTC.

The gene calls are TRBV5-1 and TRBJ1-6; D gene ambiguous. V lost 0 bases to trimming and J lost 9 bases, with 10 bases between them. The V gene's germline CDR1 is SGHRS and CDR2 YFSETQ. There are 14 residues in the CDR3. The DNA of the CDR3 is TGCGCCAGCAGCTTGGTTGGGAGCGGTTCACCCCTCCACTTT. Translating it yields CASSLVGSGSPLHF. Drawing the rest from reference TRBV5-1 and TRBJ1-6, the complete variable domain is KAGVTQTPRYLIKTRGQQVTLSCSPISGHRSVSWYQQTPGQGLQFLFEYFSETQRNKGNFPGRFSGRQFSNSRSEMNVSTLELGDSALYLCASSLVGSGSPLHFGNGTRLTVT.

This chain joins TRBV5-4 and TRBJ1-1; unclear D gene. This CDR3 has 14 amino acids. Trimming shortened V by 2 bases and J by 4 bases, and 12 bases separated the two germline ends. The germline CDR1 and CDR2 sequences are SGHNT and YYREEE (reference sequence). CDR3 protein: CASSFGHGSTEAFF. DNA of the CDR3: TGTGCCAGCAGCTTTGGGCACGGGAGCACTGAAGCTTTCTTT.

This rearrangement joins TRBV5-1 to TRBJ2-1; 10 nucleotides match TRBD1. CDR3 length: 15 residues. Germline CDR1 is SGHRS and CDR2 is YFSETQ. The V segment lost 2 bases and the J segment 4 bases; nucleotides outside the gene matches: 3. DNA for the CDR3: TGCGCCAGCAGCTTTTGGGACAGGGGATACAATGAGCAGTTCTTC. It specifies CASSFWDRGYNEQFF.

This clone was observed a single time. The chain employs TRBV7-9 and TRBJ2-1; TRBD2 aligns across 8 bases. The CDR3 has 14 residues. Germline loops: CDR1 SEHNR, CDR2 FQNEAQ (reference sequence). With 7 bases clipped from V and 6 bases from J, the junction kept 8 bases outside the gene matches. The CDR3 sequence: CASTRTGGINEQFF. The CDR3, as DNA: TGTGCCAGCACAAGGACGGGGGGGATCAATGAGCAGTTCTTC.

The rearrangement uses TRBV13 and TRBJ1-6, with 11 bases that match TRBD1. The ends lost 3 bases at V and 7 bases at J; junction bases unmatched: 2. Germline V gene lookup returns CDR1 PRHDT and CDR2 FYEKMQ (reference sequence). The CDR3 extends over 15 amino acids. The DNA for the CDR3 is TGTGCCAGCAGCTTGGGACAGGGGGGGAATTCACCCCTCCACTTT. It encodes CASSLGQGGNSPLHF.

CDR3 sequence: CASGWASGGYTF. The DNA of the CDR3 is TGTGCCAGTGGGTGGGCCTCGGGTGGCTACACCTTC. The V and J genes are TRBV19 and TRBJ1-2; D is uncertain. The germline V gene has CDR1 LNHDA and CDR2 SQIVND (reference sequence). CDR3 length: 12 amino acids. V was cut by 8 bases and J by 7 bases, with 14 bases left in between.

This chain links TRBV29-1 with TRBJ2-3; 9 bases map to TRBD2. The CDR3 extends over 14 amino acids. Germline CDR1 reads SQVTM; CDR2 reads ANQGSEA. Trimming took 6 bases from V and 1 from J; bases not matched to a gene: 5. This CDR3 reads CSVTGGRGTDTQYF. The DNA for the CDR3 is TGCAGCGTGACGGGCGGGAGGGGCACAGATACGCAGTATTTT.

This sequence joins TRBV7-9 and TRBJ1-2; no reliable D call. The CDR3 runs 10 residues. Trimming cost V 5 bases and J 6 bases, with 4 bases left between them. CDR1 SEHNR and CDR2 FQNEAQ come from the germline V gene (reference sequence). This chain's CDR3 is CASSNDGYTF. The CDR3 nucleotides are TGTGCCAGCAGCAATGATGGCTACACCTTC.

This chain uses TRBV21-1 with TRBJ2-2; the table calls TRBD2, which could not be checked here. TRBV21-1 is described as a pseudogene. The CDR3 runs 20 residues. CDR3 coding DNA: TGTGCCAGCAGCAAAGAGGGCTCCGGGACTAGCGCTCGGGGCACCGGGGAGCTGTTTTTT. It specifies CASSKEGSGTSARGTGELFF.

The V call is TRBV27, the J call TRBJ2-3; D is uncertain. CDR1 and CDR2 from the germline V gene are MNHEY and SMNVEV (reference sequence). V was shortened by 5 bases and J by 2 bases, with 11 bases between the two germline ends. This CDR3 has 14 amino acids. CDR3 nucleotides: TGTGCCAGCAGTCCGGCAGGATACACAGATACGCAGTATTTT. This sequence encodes CASSPAGYTDTQYF.

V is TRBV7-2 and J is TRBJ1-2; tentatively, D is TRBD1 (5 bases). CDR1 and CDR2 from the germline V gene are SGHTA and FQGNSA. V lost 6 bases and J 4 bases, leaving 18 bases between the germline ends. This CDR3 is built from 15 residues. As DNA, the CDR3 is TGTGCCAGCAGGTCCCCCGGGACGGAGTCCTATGGCTACACCTTC. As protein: CASRSPGTESYGYTF.

As DNA, the CDR3 is TGTGCCAGCAGTGATTTTAGTCCCCACGAGCAGTACTTC. This gives the protein CASSDFSPHEQYF. This chain joins TRBV25-1 and TRBJ2-7, with D unresolved. With 3 bases removed from V and 5 bases from J, the gap between germline ends came to 11 bases. The germline gives CDR1 MGHDK, CDR2 SYGVNS. This CDR3 has 13 amino acids.

The CDR3 spells CASSSRQGGYEQYF. The DNA of the CDR3 is TGTGCCAGCAGTTCCCGACAGGGGGGGTACGAGCAGTACTTC. The chain couples TRBV28 to TRBJ2-7, with 9 bases that match TRBD1. This CDR3 has 14 residues. V was clipped by 4 bases and J by 4 bases; unmatched bases: 5. Germline CDR1 and CDR2: MDHEN and SYDVKM.

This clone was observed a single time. The CDR3 DNA follows: TGTGCCAGCAGTGAAACGAGGAAACAGGGGTGGCATTCACCCCTCCACTTT. Translating it yields CASSETRKQGWHSPLHF. The chain is built from TRBV2 and TRBJ1-6; 7 nucleotides line up with TRBD1. This CDR3 region has 17 residues. Germline V gene data show CDR1 as SNHLY and CDR2 as FYNNEI. V was pared by 2 bases and J by 8 bases, with 12 bases of the junction left unmatched.

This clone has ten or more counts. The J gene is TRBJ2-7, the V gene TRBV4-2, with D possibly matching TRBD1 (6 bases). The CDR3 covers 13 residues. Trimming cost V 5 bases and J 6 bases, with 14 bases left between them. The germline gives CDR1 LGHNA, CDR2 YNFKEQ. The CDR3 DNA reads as TGTGCCAGCAGCTATACTGAGGGGGTCGAGCAGTACTTC. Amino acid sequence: CASSYTEGVEQYF.

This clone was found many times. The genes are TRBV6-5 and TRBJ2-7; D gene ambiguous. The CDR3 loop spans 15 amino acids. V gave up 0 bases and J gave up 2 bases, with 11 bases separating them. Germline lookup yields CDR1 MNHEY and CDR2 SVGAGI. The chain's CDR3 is CASSYSSLGTYEQYF. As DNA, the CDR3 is TGTGCCAGCAGTTACTCGAGTCTAGGGACCTACGAGCAGTACTTC.

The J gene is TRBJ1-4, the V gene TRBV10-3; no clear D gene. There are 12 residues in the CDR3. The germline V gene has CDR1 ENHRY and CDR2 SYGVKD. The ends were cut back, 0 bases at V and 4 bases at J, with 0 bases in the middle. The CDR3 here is CAISESNEKLFF. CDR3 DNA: TGTGCCATCAGTGAGTCTAATGAAAAACTGTTTTTT.

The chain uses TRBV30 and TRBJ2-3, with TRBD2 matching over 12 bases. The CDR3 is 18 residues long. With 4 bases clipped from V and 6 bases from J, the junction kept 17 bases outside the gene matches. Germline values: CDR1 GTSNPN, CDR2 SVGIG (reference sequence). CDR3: CAWIRPLAGGTLSDTQYF. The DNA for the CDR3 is TGTGCCTGGATCCGACCACTAGCGGGAGGAACGTTGAGTGATACGCAGTATTTT.

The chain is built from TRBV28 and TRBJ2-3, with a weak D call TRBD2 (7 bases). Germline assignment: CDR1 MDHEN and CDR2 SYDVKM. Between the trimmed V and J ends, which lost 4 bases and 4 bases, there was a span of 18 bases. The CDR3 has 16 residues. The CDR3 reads CASSSGGGLPADTQYF. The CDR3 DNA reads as TGTGCCAGCAGTTCTGGAGGGGGACTACCAGCAGATACGCAGTATTTT. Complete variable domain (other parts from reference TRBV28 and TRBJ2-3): DVKVTQSSRYLVKRTGEKVFLECVQDMDHENMFWYRQDPGLGLRLIYFSYDVKMKEKGDIPEGYSVSREKKERFSLILESASTNQTSMYLCASSSGGGLPADTQYFGPGTRLTVL.

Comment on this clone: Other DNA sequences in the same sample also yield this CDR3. The CDR3 protein is CASSLSGSNYGYTF. As DNA, the CDR3 is TGTGCCAGCAGTTTGAGCGGGTCTAACTATGGCTACACCTTC. The chain is built from TRBV27 and TRBJ1-2, with unresolved D. Germline CDR1 and CDR2: MNHEY and SMNVEV (reference sequence). The germline V and J ends were trimmed by 3 bases and 0 bases, with 8 bases remaining between them. The CDR3 is 14 amino acids.

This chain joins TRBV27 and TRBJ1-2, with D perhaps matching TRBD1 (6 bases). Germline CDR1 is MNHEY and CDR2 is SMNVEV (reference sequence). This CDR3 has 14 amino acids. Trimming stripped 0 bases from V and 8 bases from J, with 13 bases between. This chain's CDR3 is CASSLSIGGLGYTF. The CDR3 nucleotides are TGTGCCAGCAGTTTATCGATCGGGGGCTTAGGCTACACCTTC.

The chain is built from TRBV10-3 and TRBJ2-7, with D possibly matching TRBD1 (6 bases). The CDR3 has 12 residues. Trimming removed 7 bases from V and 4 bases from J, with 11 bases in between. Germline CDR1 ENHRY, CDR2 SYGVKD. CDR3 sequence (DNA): TGTGCCATCATCTCGGACAGTTACGAGCAGTACTTC. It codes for CAIISDSYEQYF.

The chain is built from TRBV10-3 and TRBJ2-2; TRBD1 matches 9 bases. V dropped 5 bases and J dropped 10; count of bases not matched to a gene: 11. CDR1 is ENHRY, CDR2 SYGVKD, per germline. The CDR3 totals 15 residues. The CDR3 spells CAISYRDREAEELFF. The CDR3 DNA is TGTGCCATCAGTTACCGGGACAGGGAGGCGGAGGAGCTGTTTTTT.

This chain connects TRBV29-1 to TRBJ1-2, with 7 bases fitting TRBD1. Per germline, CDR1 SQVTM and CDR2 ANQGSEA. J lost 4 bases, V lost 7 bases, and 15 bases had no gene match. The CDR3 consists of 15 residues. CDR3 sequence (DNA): TGCAGCGCCAACTTACAGGGGATATATGGCTATGGCTACACCTTC. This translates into CSANLQGIYGYGYTF.

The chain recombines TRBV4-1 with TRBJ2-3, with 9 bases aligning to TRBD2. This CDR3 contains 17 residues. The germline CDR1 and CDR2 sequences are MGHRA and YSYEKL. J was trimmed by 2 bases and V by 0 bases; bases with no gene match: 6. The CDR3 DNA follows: TGCGCCAGCAGCCAAGAAGGAGCGGGAGGACCCACAGATACGCAGTATTTT. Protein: CASSQEGAGGPTDTQYF.